This TCR beta chain stems from a study of T-cell reconstitution after alpha-beta-depleted transplantation in children. The junction had 6 bases not matched to a gene; V was cut back by 6 bases and J by 0 bases. CDR3 length: 15 residues. Germline CDR1 MNHNS, CDR2 SASEGT. TCRbeta library construction was performed incorporating unique molecular identifiers. TCRdb ran MiXCR on the PCR reads and lists one entry per CDR3 protein. The sample has 200,000 to 250,000 distinct CDR3 sequences; under 9.5% are singletons. This clonotype was picked up a small number of times. Sample: PBMCs from the stem cell graft donor, taken from the stem cell graft. The rearrangement joins TRBV6-1 to TRBJ2-7; TRBD2 aligns across 9 bases. The source is a human donor who donated a stem cell graft to a child with acute lymphoblastic leukemia. For the CDR3, the DNA is TGTGCCAGCAGCCTAGCGGGGATGAGCTCCTACGAGCAGTACTTC. Its translation: CASSLAGMSSYEQYF.